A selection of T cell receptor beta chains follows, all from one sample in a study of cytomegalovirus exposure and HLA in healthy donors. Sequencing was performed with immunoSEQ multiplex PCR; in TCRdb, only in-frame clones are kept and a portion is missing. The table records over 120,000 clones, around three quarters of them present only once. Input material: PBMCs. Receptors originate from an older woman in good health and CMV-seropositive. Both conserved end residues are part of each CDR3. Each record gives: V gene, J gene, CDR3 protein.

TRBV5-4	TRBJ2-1	CASSLQAGAGTYNEQFF
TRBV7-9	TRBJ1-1	CASSSRGGGNTEAFF
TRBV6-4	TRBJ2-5	CASTAPGGRAVETQYF
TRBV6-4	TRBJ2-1	CASSDSGLYNEQFF
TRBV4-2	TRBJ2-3	CASSQDSAGLAGADTQYF
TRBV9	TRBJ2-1	CASSVEGSDYNEQFF
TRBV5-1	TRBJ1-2	CASSRQGARDYGYTF
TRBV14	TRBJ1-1	CASSQGRYTEAFF
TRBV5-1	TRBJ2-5	CASSATGVGRETQYF
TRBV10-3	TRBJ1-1	CAIRLDSSPNTEAFF
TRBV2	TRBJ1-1	CASSRSLNTEAFF
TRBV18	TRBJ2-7	CASSQQGDGEQYF